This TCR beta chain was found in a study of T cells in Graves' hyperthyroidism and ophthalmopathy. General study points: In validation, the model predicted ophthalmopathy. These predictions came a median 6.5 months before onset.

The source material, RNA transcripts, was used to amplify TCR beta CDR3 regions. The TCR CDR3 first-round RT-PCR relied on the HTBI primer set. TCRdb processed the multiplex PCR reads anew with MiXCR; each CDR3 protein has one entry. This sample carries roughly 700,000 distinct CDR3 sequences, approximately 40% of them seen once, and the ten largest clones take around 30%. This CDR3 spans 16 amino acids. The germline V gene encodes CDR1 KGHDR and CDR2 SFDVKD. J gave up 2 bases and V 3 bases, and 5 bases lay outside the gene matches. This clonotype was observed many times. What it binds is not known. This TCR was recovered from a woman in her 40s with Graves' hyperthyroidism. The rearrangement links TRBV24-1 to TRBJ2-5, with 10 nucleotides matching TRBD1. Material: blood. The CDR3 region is CATSDHPGQGQETQYF. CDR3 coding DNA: TGTGCCACCAGTGATCACCCGGGACAGGGGCAAGAGACCCAGTACTTC.